These 32 T cell receptor beta chains came from one sample sequenced in a study of monozygotic twins with inflammatory bowel disease. TCRdb re-called the 5' RACE reads; every CDR3 protein appears as one record, without DNA. This sample's table has more than 350,000 distinct CDR3 sequences. Sequenced input: blood. Every receptor here comes from a human donor with ulcerative colitis or Crohn's disease, or a healthy co-twin of an affected twin (not recorded which).

The chain couples TRBV2 to TRBJ1-4. Looked up from germline, CDR1 is SNHLY and CDR2 is FYNNEI. The CDR3 length is 12 residues. CDR3 sequence reads: CASSWSNEKLFF.

The CDR3 loop reads CATSDRRAGGGEAFF. V and J are TRBV24-1 and TRBJ1-1; TCRdb proposes TRBD1, but this gene call is untestable without DNA. CDR3 length: 15 residues. Germline loops: CDR1 KGHDR, CDR2 SFDVKD.

This chain connects TRBV5-4 to TRBJ2-3; TCRdb's D gene call, TRBD1, goes unchecked for lack of DNA. The CDR3 is made up of 15 amino acids. Germline CDR1 reads SGHNT; CDR2 reads YYREEE (reference sequence). CDR3 in amino acids: CASSFQGASTDTQYF.

The rearrangement uses TRBV29-1 and TRBJ2-5; the TRBD1 assignment by TCRdb is unverifiable without DNA. The CDR3 is 14 residues long. Germline lookup yields CDR1 SQVTM and CDR2 ANQGSEA. CDR3 residues: CSVAGHGSQEAQYF.

The rearrangement links TRBV20-1 to TRBJ2-3; TCRdb picks TRBD1, but there is no DNA to check that call. The germline gives CDR1 DFQATT, CDR2 SNEGSKA (reference sequence). The CDR3 has 13 residues. The CDR3 region is CSAKQGNTDTQYF.

The chain joins TRBV20-1 to TRBJ1-3; TCRdb's D call of TRBD1 is untestable without DNA. CDR1 and CDR2 from the germline V gene are DFQATT and SNEGSKA (reference sequence). The CDR3 runs 13 residues. The CDR3 reads CSALTGWDDTIYF.

This chain uses TRBV10-3 with TRBJ2-7; with no DNA, the TCRdb D assignment of TRBD1 cannot be verified. CDR3 length: 15 residues. Germline V gene lookup returns CDR1 ENHRY and CDR2 SYGVKD. CDR3 region: CAISEGGQGAYEQYF.

This chain links TRBV7-8 with TRBJ2-7. CDR3 length: 14 residues. Germline CDR1 SGHVS, CDR2 FQNEAQ. CDR3 loop: CASQVVGSSYEQYF.

The chain recombines TRBV5-1 with TRBJ2-2. Germline values: CDR1 SGHRS, CDR2 YFSETQ. CDR3 length: 15 amino acids. The CDR3 reads CASSIGQGFAGELFF.

The V gene is TRBV5-1, the J gene TRBJ2-1; TCRdb gives TRBD2 as the D gene, but with no DNA this cannot be confirmed. The CDR3 has 14 residues. Germline-derived CDR1 and CDR2 are SGHRS and YFSETQ. The CDR3 loop is CASSLGTSHNEQFF. Together with reference TRBV5-1 and TRBJ2-1, the CDR3 gives the full variable domain: KAGVTQTPRYLIKTRGQQVTLSCSPISGHRSVSWYQQTPGQGLQFLFEYFSETQRNKGNFPGRFSGRQFSNSRSEMNVSTLELGDSALYLCASSLGTSHNEQFFGPGTRLTVL.

This chain connects TRBV6-1 to TRBJ2-7. The germline V gene has CDR1 MNHNS and CDR2 SASEGT. This CDR3 has 12 amino acids. The CDR3 sequence is CASISGFYEQYF.

This chain joins TRBV7-2 and TRBJ2-3. This CDR3 has 16 amino acids. The germline V gene has CDR1 SGHTA and CDR2 FQGNSA. The CDR3 reads CASSFGVRSNTDTQYF.

The chain couples TRBV14 to TRBJ2-1. Germline-derived CDR1 and CDR2 are SGHDN and FVKESK. CDR3 length equals 13 residues. This chain's CDR3 is CASSQISGHEQFF.

The CDR3 sequence is CASSLGLAGVGPTDTQYF. The V call is TRBV7-2, the J call TRBJ2-3; the D call of TRBD2 rests on TCRdb alone, since no DNA is present to check it. Germline V gene lookup returns CDR1 SGHTA and CDR2 FQGNSA. The CDR3 is 18 amino acids.

The V gene is TRBV19, the J gene TRBJ1-4; absent DNA, TCRdb's TRBD1 call cannot be checked. The CDR3 length is 15 residues. Germline CDR1 reads LNHDA; CDR2 reads SQIVND (reference sequence). The CDR3 here is CVSSRKTGVEKRLFF.

The V and J genes are TRBV7-9 and TRBJ2-6; TCRdb selects TRBD1, and the lack of DNA leaves this call unchecked. This CDR3 is built from 14 residues. Germline V CDR1 and CDR2: SEHNR, FQNEAQ (reference sequence). CDR3 sequence reads: CAFPGESGANVLTF.

V gene TRBV5-1 combines with J gene TRBJ2-1. The CDR3 spans 15 residues. CDR1 and CDR2 (germline): SGHRS, YFSETQ. The CDR3: CASSLGSTTNNEQFF.

The chain joins TRBV3-1 to TRBJ1-1; TCRdb outputs TRBD1, but without DNA this stays unchecked. The CDR3 extends over 14 amino acids. Per the germline V gene, CDR1 is LGHDT and CDR2 is YNNKEL (reference sequence). The CDR3 sequence: CASSPTGGIPEAFF.

V and J are TRBV28 and TRBJ1-1; TCRdb's D call, TRBD1, is unchecked because there is no DNA. The length of the CDR3 is 16 residues. CDR1 MDHEN and CDR2 SYDVKM come from the germline V gene. The CDR3 is CASSFGPGALSVEAFF.

The chain links TRBV9 to TRBJ2-1; TCRdb names TRBD1, which stays unverified in the absence of DNA. CDR3 length: 14 residues. Germline V gene sequence: CDR1 SGDLS, CDR2 YYNGEE. CDR3 amino acids: CASSSGTVYNEQFF.

This chain uses TRBV5-5 with TRBJ1-1. Germline V gene data show CDR1 as SGHKS and CDR2 as YYEKEE (reference sequence). The CDR3 has 15 amino acids. The CDR3 here is CASSREGTLNTEAFF.

This chain connects TRBV21-1 to TRBJ1-2; the D call from TCRdb, TRBD1, cannot be confirmed without DNA. TRBV21-1 is a pseudogene locus. This CDR3 is 14 amino acids long. CDR3 in amino acids: CASSKVPGEKGYTF.

The V gene is TRBV12-3 or TRBV12-4, the J gene TRBJ2-5; TCRdb's assignment of TRBD2 cannot be checked, as there is no DNA. The CDR3 totals 15 residues. This CDR3 is CASSLGGLASETQYF.

This chain uses TRBV7-9 with TRBJ2-7. There are 12 residues in the CDR3. Germline assignment: CDR1 SEHNR and CDR2 FQNEAQ (reference sequence). The CDR3 spells CASSLGRNEQYF.

This chain connects TRBV3-1 to TRBJ2-7; TCRdb selects TRBD2, and the lack of DNA leaves this call unchecked. Germline assignment: CDR1 LGHDT and CDR2 YNNKEL (reference sequence). This CDR3 comprises 13 residues. This CDR3 reads CASSYSGTYEQYF.

This sequence joins TRBV5-8 and TRBJ1-1; the D call from TCRdb, TRBD1, cannot be confirmed without DNA. Germline V gene data show CDR1 as SGHTS and CDR2 as YDEGEE. The CDR3 totals 14 residues. The CDR3 sequence is CASSTRQPNTEAFF. Based on the CDR3 plus reference TRBV5-8 and TRBJ1-1, the full variable domain is EAGVTQSPTHLIKTRGQQATLRCSPISGHTSVYWYQQALGLGLQFLLWYDEGEERNRGNFPPRFSGRQFPNYSSELNVNALELEDSALYLCASSTRQPNTEAFFGQGTRLTVV.

V usage is TRBV20-1 and J usage is TRBJ2-5; TCRdb names TRBD1, which stays unverified in the absence of DNA. The CDR3 has 13 amino acids. Germline CDR1 and CDR2: DFQATT and SNEGSKA (reference sequence). CDR3 region: CSALRDRGETQYF.

This CDR3 reads CASSLQGGGGYTF. The V gene is TRBV11-2, the J gene TRBJ1-2. This CDR3 is built from 13 residues. Germline-derived CDR1 and CDR2 are SGHAT and FQNNGV.

The rearrangement joins TRBV18 to TRBJ2-7; the TCRdb D gene call, TRBD1, has no DNA to confirm it. The CDR3 extends over 16 amino acids. Germline lookup yields CDR1 KGHSH and CDR2 LQKENI. The CDR3: CASSPSRTPSSYEQYF.

The chain links TRBV6-2 or TRBV6-3 to TRBJ2-5; TCRdb picks TRBD1, but there is no DNA to check that call. CDR1 and CDR2 from the germline V gene are MNHEY and SVGEGT. There are 15 residues in the CDR3. CDR3 loop: CASSYSSRGWETQYF.

The chain recombines TRBV19 with TRBJ2-1. The CDR3 loop spans 15 amino acids. Per germline, CDR1 LNHDA and CDR2 SQIVND (reference sequence). Here the CDR3 reads CASSIELAIYNEQFF.

The chain recombines TRBV29-1 with TRBJ2-1. This CDR3 has 14 amino acids. Germline CDR1 reads SQVTM; CDR2 reads ANQGSEA. CDR3 region: CSVERKLSYNEQFF.